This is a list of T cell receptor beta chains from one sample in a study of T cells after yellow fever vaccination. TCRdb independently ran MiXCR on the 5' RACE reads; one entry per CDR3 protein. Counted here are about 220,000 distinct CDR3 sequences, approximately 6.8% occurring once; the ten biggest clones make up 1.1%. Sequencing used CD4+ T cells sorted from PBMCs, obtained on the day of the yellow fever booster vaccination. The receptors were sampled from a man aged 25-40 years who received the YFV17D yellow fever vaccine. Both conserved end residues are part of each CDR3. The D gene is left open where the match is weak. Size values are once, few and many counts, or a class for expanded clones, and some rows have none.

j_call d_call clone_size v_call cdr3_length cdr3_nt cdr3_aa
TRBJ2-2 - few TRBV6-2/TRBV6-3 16 TGTGCCAGCAGTTACCTTCCTGATGTTAACACCGGGGAGCTGTTTTTT CASSYLPDVNTGELFF
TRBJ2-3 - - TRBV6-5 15 TGTGCCAGCAGTTACTCAGGCAGGACCACAGATACGCAGTATTTT CASSYSGRTTDTQYF
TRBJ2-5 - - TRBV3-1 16 TGTGCCAGCAGCCATTCTGTTGGCCACGACGGGGAGACCCAGTACTTC CASSHSVGHDGETQYF
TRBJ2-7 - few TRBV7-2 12 TGTGCCAGCAGCGATCCTCTGTACGAGCAGTACTTC CASSDPLYEQYF
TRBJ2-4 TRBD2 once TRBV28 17 TGTGCCAGCAGAGGGACTAGCGGGAGGGCCCGGGAAAACATTCAGTACTTC CASRGTSGRARENIQYF
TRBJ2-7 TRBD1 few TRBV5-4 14 TGTGCCAGCAGCCCAAGGACAGGGAACTACGAGCAGTACTTC CASSPRTGNYEQYF
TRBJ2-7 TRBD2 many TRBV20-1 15 TGCAGTGCCCGTATGACTAGCGGCCCTCCATACGAGCAGTACTTC CSARMTSGPPYEQYF
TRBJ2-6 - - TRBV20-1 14 TGCAGTGCCCGGCGTGGCTCTGGGGCCAACGTCCTGACTTTC CSARRGSGANVLTF
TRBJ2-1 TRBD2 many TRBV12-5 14 TGTGCTAGTGGTTTGGGACTAGCGGGAAATGAGCAGTTCTTC CASGLGLAGNEQFF
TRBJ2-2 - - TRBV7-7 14 TGTGCTAGCAGCCTCTACGCGAACACCGGGGAGCTGTTTTTT CASSLYANTGELFF
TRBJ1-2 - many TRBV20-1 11 TGCAGTGCGACGACGGGCTATGGCTACACCTTC CSATTGYGYTF
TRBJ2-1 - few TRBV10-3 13 TGTGCCATCAGACCGGGGGATTACAATGAGCAGTTCTTC CAIRPGDYNEQFF
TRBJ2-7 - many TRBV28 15 TGTGCCAGCAGCTTAGCGGGACAGGGCTCCTACGAGCAGTACTTC CASSLAGQGSYEQYF
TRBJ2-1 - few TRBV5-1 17 TGCGCCAGCAGCCCGCTGGGGACCACCGCCACCTACAATGAGCAGTTCTTC CASSPLGTTATYNEQFF
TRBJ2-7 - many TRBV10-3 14 TGTGCCATCAGAAGGGGACTGGGGAGTACCGAGCAGTACTTC CAIRRGLGSTEQYF
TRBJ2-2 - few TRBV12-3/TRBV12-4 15 TGTGCCAGCAGTCTGCTGACTAGGACCCCCGGGGAGCTGTTTTTT CASSLLTRTPGELFF
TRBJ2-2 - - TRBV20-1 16 TGCAGTGCGGAGAGGGTTACGAGAAGGGATACCGGGGAGCTGTTTTTT CSAERVTRRDTGELFF
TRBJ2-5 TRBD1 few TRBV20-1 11 TGCAGTGCTGGGACAGAAGAGACCCAGTACTTC CSAGTEETQYF
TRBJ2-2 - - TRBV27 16 TGTGCCAGCAGTTATGGGCGGACAGTCTACACCGGGGAGCTGTTTTTT CASSYGRTVYTGELFF
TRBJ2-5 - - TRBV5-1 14 TGCGCCAGCAGCTTTGATCAGGGAGGAGAGACCCAGTACTTC CASSFDQGGETQYF
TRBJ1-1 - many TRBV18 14 TGTGCCAGCTCACCCCAAACGGAATATCCCGAAGCTTTCTTT CASSPQTEYPEAFF
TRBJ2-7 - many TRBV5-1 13 TGCGCCAGCAGACCCCAGGGCACCTACGAGCAGTACTTC CASRPQGTYEQYF
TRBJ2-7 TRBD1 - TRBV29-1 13 TGCAGCGTTGAAGAGACAGGGGACGCCGAGCAGTACTTC CSVEETGDAEQYF
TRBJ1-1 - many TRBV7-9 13 TGTGCCAGCAGCTTGCTCGGGTACACTGAAGCTTTCTTT CASSLLGYTEAFF
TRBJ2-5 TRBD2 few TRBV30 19 TGTGCCTGGAGTGTTCCCCTCGGACTAGCGGGAGTGATCCAAGAGACCCAGTACTTC CAWSVPLGLAGVIQETQYF
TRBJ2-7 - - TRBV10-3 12 TGTGCCATCAGTGAGTCGTCAATCGAGCAGTACTTC CAISESSIEQYF
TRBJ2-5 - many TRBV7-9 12 TGTGCCAGCAGCTCCGAGTGGGAGACCCAGTACTTC CASSSEWETQYF
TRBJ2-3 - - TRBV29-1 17 TGCAGCGCTGATGGGGATTTGACGGTGGGGCGCACAGATACGCAGTATTTT CSADGDLTVGRTDTQYF
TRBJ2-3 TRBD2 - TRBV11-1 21 TGTGCCAGCAGCCCCGCGACGGGTATTCAAAGCGGGAGGGTAGACACAGATACGCAGTATTTT CASSPATGIQSGRVDTDTQYF
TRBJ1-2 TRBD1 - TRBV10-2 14 TGCGCCAGCAGCGACAGGGGAGGTAACTATGGCTACACCTTC CASSDRGGNYGYTF
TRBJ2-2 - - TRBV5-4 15 TGTGCCAGCAGCTTGGGTCAAAGACTCACCGGGGAGCTGTTTTTT CASSLGQRLTGELFF
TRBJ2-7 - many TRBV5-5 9 TGTGCCAGCCGCTCCGAGCAGTACTTC CASRSEQYF
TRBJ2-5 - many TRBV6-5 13 TGTGCCAGCAGTTTTGCATGGGCAGAGACCCAGTACTTC CASSFAWAETQYF
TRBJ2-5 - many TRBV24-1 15 TGTGCCACCAGTGATGTACGGGGTGTTGGAGAGACCCAGTACTTC CATSDVRGVGETQYF
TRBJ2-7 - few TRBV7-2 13 TGTGCCAGCAGCTCCACCGGTCTCAGCGAGCAGTACTTC CASSSTGLSEQYF
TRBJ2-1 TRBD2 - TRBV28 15 TGTGCCAGCAGTTTGCGCGGGAGAAAATACAATGAGCAGTTCTTC CASSLRGRKYNEQFF
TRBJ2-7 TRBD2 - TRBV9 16 TGTGCCAGCAGCCCCAGATTGACTAGCGCATCCTACGAGCAGTACTTC CASSPRLTSASYEQYF